These T cell receptor beta chains were read from a single sample in a study of vaccination and CD4 T cells after COVID-19. Their antigen targets remain unknown. A single record per CDR3 protein comes from TCRdb applying MiXCR to the PCR reads. This sample yields about 21,000 distinct CDR3 sequences, of which around three quarters are seen a single time; approximately 9% belongs to the top ten. The sample consisted of CD4+ T cells from blood, cultured in vitro. The receptors stem from a human donor who had recovered from COVID-19. The CDR3 runs from the conserved cysteine through the conserved F or W. D genes are given only for firm matches. The size field is filled for only some rows; it gives once, few, many or a size class.

d_gene,j_gene,v_gene,abundance,CDR3nt,CDR3aa
.,TRBJ2-1,TRBV6-5,.,TGTGCCAGCAGTTACGTTGGCGGGACCAATGAGCAGTTCTTC,CASSYVGGTNEQFF
.,TRBJ1-5,TRBV18,few,TGTGCCAGCTCACCCCGGGTAGCGGCAGGCAATCAGCCCCAGCATTTT,CASSPRVAAGNQPQHF
TRBD1,TRBJ1-3,TRBV6-5,few,TGTGCCAGCAGTTCGAGACAGGGGCACGGAAACACCATATATTTT,CASSSRQGHGNTIYF
.,TRBJ1-6,TRBV20-1,.,TGCAGTGCTAGTTGGCAGCTATCCAATTCACCCCTCCACTTT,CSASWQLSNSPLHF
.,TRBJ2-5,TRBV11-2,.,TGTGCCAGCACGACAGGACCCCAAGAGACCCAGTACTTC,CASTTGPQETQYF
.,TRBJ1-1,TRBV21-1,.,TGTGCCAGCAGCATAGGGACAGGCGGGTGCACTGAAGCTTTCTTT,CASSIGTGGCTEAFF
.,TRBJ2-2,TRBV10-1,.,TGCGCCAGCAGTGAGGGTGGGGGTACGAACACCGGGGAGCTGTTTTTT,CASSEGGGTNTGELFF
TRBD1,TRBJ2-2,TRBV5-1,.,TGCGCCAGCAGCTTGGTTACAGGGGTTCGTTCCGGGGAGCTGTTTTTT,CASSLVTGVRSGELFF
TRBD1,TRBJ1-1,TRBV20-1,.,TGCAGTGCTACGACAGGGGTGGGCACTGAAGCTTTCTTT,CSATTGVGTEAFF
.,TRBJ1-5,TRBV20-1,.,TGCAGTGCCCTGCCCTTTGACAGGCCCGGTCACAATCAGCCCCAGCATTTT,CSALPFDRPGHNQPQHF
TRBD1,TRBJ1-5,TRBV19,.,TGTGCCAGTAGTATAGAGATTTGGGGGACAGGGGCGAATCAGCCCCAGCATTTT,CASSIEIWGTGANQPQHF
.,TRBJ1-1,TRBV9,.,TGTGCCAGCCGGGTGATTAGGAGCACTGAAGCTTTCTTT,CASRVIRSTEAFF
.,TRBJ1-5,TRBV7-2,.,TGTGCCAGCAGCCCTACCGGCGCGATTAGCAATCAGCCCCAGCATTTT,CASSPTGAISNQPQHF
.,TRBJ1-6,TRBV6-1,few,TGTGCCAGCAGAAAGCCGGCCACACAATTCACTAATTCACCCCTCCACTTT,CASRKPATQFTNSPLHF
TRBD2,TRBJ2-7,TRBV15,.,TGTGCCACCAGCACTCGGACTAGCGCAATCTACGAGCAGTACTTC,CATSTRTSAIYEQYF
.,TRBJ1-5,TRBV19,.,TGTGCCAGTAAAGACAGGTCCCGGCAGCCCCAGCATTTT,CASKDRSRQPQHF
TRBD2,TRBJ2-7,TRBV20-1,.,TGCAGACCCGGGACTATCCGTGGGGCCGGCGAGCAGTACTTC,CRPGTIRGAGEQYF
.,TRBJ1-1,TRBV18,once,TGTGCCAGCTCACCACCGGGAGTCCCAGGGATCGGCACTGAAGCTTTCTTT,CASSPPGVPGIGTEAFF
TRBD1,TRBJ1-1,TRBV19,.,TGTGCCAGTAGACCTTGGACAGGGAGTTTCACTAAAGCTTTCTTT,CASRPWTGSFTKAFF
TRBD2,TRBJ2-2,TRBV20-1,.,TGCAGTGCTCCGACTAGCGGGACGCCACGAAGCACCGGGGAGCTGTTTTTT,CSAPTSGTPRSTGELFF
.,TRBJ1-6,TRBV6-1,.,TGTGCCAGCAGCTGGATTTCGACAGCCCGAGGTTCACCCCTCCACTTT,CASSWISTARGSPLHF
.,TRBJ2-2,TRBV3-1,.,TGTGCCAGCAGCCGGGAAACTCAGACCAGGGAGCTGTTTTTT,CASSRETQTRELFF